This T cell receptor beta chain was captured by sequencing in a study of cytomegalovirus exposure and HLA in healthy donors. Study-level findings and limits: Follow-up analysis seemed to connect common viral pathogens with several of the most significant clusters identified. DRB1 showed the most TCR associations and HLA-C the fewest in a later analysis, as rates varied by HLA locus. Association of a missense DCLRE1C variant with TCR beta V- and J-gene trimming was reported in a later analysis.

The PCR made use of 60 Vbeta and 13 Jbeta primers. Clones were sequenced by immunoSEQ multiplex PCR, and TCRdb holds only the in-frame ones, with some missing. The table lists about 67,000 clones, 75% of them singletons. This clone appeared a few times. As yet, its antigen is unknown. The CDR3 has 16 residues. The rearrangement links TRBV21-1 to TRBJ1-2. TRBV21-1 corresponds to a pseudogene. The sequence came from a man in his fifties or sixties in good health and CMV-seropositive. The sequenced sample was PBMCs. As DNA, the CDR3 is TGTGCCAGCAGCAAACGGACTAGGGAAGATAACTATGGCTACACCTTC. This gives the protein CASSKRTREDNYGYTF.